Listed here is a single TCR beta chain. The sample originates from a study of CXCR3-negative and CXCR3-positive naive CD8 T cells. Preparation of TRB cDNA libraries relied on 5' RACE carrying UMI labels. TCRdb processed the 5' RACE reads again and assigns one entry to each CDR3 protein, with no DNA. The repertoire table contains about 30,000 distinct CDR3 sequences. This CDR3 region has 16 residues. Germline values: CDR1 KGHSH, CDR2 LQKENI. This rearrangement joins TRBV18 to TRBJ2-1; the D gene TCRdb calls, TRBD1, cannot be checked with no DNA. Sequencing used memory CD8+ T cells from blood. This receptor was obtained from a human donor in good health. Some clones in this sample may be carry-over from other donors' samples. The CDR3 reads CASSPVLGTGINEQFF.